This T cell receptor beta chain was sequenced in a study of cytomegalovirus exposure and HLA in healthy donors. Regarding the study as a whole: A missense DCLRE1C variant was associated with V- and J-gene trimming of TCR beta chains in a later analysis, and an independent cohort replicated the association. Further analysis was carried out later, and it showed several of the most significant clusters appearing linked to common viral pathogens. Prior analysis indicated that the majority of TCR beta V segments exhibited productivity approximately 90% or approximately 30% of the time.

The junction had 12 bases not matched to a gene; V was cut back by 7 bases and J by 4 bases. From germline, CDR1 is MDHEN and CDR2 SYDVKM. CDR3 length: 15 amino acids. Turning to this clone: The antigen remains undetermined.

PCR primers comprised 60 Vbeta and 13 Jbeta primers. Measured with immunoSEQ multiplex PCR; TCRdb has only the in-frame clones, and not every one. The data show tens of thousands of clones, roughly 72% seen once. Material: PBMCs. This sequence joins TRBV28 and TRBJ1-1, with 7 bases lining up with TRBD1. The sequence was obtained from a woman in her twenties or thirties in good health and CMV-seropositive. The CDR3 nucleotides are TGTGCCAGCACCTCCGGGACAGCGGGCGGCACTGAAGCTTTCTTT. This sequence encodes CASTSGTAGGTEAFF.